This TCR beta chain was observed in a study of T cells in Graves' hyperthyroidism and ophthalmopathy (dated 2019 in TCRdb). Study-wide context: Peripheral blood was collected at initial diagnosis, before any treatment. TCR V-J signatures able to tell the groups apart were searched for in a discovery cohort of 100 or so patients, of whom more than 40 had Graves' ophthalmopathy and roughly 57 had stable Graves' hyperthyroidism. An independent validation cohort of fewer than 20 hyperthyroidism patients and some 15 patients who later progressed to ophthalmopathy tested prospective prediction of ophthalmopathy. The 85 to 100 discovery patients were randomly split 7:3 into training and test sets. In six Graves' hyperthyroidism patients, the study also compared T-cell repertoires from thyroid tissue with T-cell repertoires from blood. Once sampling was done, hyperthyroidism patients were given methimazole at a starting dose of 30 mg daily, whereas ophthalmopathy patients were given high-dose intravenous methylprednisolone. The paper reports TCR Vbeta CDR3 sequencing of over 120 peripheral blood samples: fewer than 50 ophthalmopathy, fewer than 85 hyperthyroidism and some 17 progressor patients. Beyond this particular receptor, the publication reports: Blood samples also contained most of the expanded thyroid clonotypes (frequency above 0.001), which suggests that blood repertoires may reflect thyroid immune responses. In cross-validation, a model built on a 13 V-J signature told ophthalmopathy apart from stable hyperthyroidism with 85% to 90% sensitivity and roughly 82% specificity, and in testing the same model reached 80%/75%. In validation, the model predicted progression to ophthalmopathy a median of 6.5 months before onset, with approximately 68% sensitivity and 72.22% specificity. Sample size was not statistically predetermined, and blinding of investigators to group allocation was not performed.

Via the germline V gene, CDR1 is ENHRY and CDR2 SYGVKD. The CDR3 spans 12 amino acids, including both terminal residues. The sequence is cut down to CDR3 DNA, 36 bases in frame from base 1. V gives up 11 bases and J gives up 7 bases, and the segment between their germline ends measures 14 bases. Stable Graves' hyperthyroidism was defined as the absence of progression to ophthalmopathy over 18 months of follow-up. Hyperthyroidism patients were newly diagnosed, had a disease duration of under 2 months, and were aged 18 to 65 years. Exclusion was applied to patients with uncontrolled infections, other autoimmune diseases, pregnancy or lactation. Diagnoses relied on clinical symptoms, serum thyroxine and TRAb, thyroid ultrasound and orbital computed tomography. PBMCs were separated from 10 ml of fresh peripheral blood using Ficoll-Paque density gradient centrifugation. Total RNA was extracted with Trizol reagent, and quality was checked on an Agilent 2100 Bioanalyzer.

TCR beta CDR3 regions were amplified from RNA transcripts. The TCR CDR3 was subjected to a first round of RT-PCR using the HTBI primer set and the Qiagen OneStep RT-PCR kit. A second multiplex PCR round built the libraries, followed by size selection and purification. The libraries were sequenced on an Illumina HiSeq2000 using paired-end 100 bp reads. The published analysis was carried out like this. SOAPnuke was used to process the raw data, with reads discarded if the reads contained adapters or uncalled bases, had a mean Phred below 15, or lacked an exact constant-primer or identifier match. High-quality paired reads were merged with COPE v1.2.5, and unique nucleotide sequences were defined as clonotypes. Clonotypes were aligned to IMGT TRBV, TRBD and TRBJ reference segments using MiTCR v1.1. Analysis was restricted to V-J combinations with a frequency above 0.0001, which covered 98% to 99.2% of repertoires. A TCS score was defined as the ratio of F50 (clonal expansion) to E x V (chaos), with BLOSUM62-based TCRdist applied between CDR3 peptides within each V-J. Welch's t-statistics and random forest reduced around 550 V-J features to roughly 13, which were used in a naive Bayes classifier (R e1071). Thyroid-blood repertoire similarity was quantified with the Morisita-Horn index. Using fastp at Q25 and MiXCR, TCRdb reprocessed the public reads and kept productive beta chains. Rows are unified per CDR3 protein, each entry keeping the most common DNA and genes. What appears here as the V and J calls and clone size reflects TCRdb's work, not the paper's. The table for this sample lists around 720,000 distinct CDR3 sequences; over 35% of them were counted only once. Jointly, the top ten make up around 30% of the sample.

Turning to this clonotype: Its recognized antigen is unknown. This is likely a read error, given that the CDR3 carries no conserved phenylalanine or tryptophan at its end.

The receptor's source is a woman aged 35 to 49 with Graves' hyperthyroidism. Source material: blood. Recombination joined TRBV10-3 with TRBJ2-2; the D gene is unclear. The DNA sequence follows: TGTGCCGGCACAGCAAACCTCGGGGAGCTGTTTTCT. Translation gives CAGTANLGELFS.